The 6 T cell receptor beta chains in this list originate from one sample, sequenced in a study of a mutant IDH1 vaccine in newly diagnosed glioma. For these receptors, no antigen is known. The time point is: week 5, during vaccination. All doses held 300 ug of mutant IDH1 20-mer peptide, with topical imiquimod. TCRdb's table, derived via immunoSEQ multiplex PCR, lists solely in-frame clones and lacks some. The sample has over 50,000 clones; approximately 81% are singletons. Sequencing used PBMCs, obtained from a glioma patient whose treatment included an IDH1 peptide vaccine. The receptors shown here come from a man younger than 40 with glioma.

The chain employs TRBV11-3 and TRBJ2-7; D not resolved. V was pared by 1 base and J by 2 bases, with 9 bases between. This CDR3 has 14 amino acids. The germline CDR1 and CDR2 sequences are SGHNT and YENEEA. The CDR3 here is CASSLGPGAYEQYF. The CDR3 nucleotides read TGTGCCAGCAGCTTAGGGCCAGGAGCCTACGAGCAGTACTTC.

In this sample, this clone turned up once. The chain uses TRBV15 and TRBJ1-1; D uncertain. Germline assignment: CDR1 LNHNV and CDR2 YYDKDF (reference sequence). The ends were cut back, 1 base at V and 0 bases at J, with 9 bases in the middle. CDR3 length: 15 residues. In DNA form, the CDR3 reads TGTGCCACCAGCAGAGTTAGGGCCCTGAACACTGAAGCTTTCTTT. It specifies CATSRVRALNTEAFF.

The chain combines TRBV6-1 with TRBJ1-2; 10 bases are a match to TRBD1. Germline V CDR1 and CDR2: MNHNS, SASEGT. CDR3 length equals 15 residues. V lost 5 bases and J lost 4; bases outside the gene matches: 7. CDR3: CASSPDRGRTYGYTF. The DNA for the CDR3 is TGTGCCAGCAGTCCTGACAGGGGGCGCACCTATGGCTACACCTTC.

The chain employs TRBV9 and TRBJ2-7; TRBD1 is a possible D gene (6 bases). Trimming removed 7 bases from V and 1 base from J, with 18 bases in between. The CDR3 spans 15 residues. From germline, CDR1 is SGDLS and CDR2 YYNGEE. The DNA for the CDR3 is TGTGCCAGCGGGGGCCTACGACAGGAATCCTACGAGCAGTACTTC. Amino acid sequence: CASGGLRQESYEQYF.

The CDR3, as DNA: TGTGCCAGCAGCTTTATGGACAGGGGGACAGATACGCAGTATTTT. Its protein is CASSFMDRGTDTQYF. The chain combines TRBV11-2 with TRBJ2-3; TRBD1 agrees at 10 bases. The CDR3 is 15 amino acids. Germline V lookup: CDR1 SGHAT, CDR2 FQNNGV. Germline trimming cut 3 bases from V and 3 bases from J; bases unmatched to any gene: 3.

This clone has only one observation. This sequence joins TRBV4-1 and TRBJ2-7; 10 bases match TRBD2. V lost 1 base to trimming and J lost 2 bases; unmatched junction nucleotides: 2. The CDR3 loop spans 15 amino acids. Germline values: CDR1 MGHRA, CDR2 YSYEKL. CDR3 nucleotides: TGCGCCAGCAGCCAAGGACTAGCGGGCCCCTACGAGCAGTACTTC. Its translation: CASSQGLAGPYEQYF.